These T cell receptor beta chains were read from a single sample in a study of cytomegalovirus exposure and HLA in healthy donors. The table came from immunoSEQ multiplex PCR; TCRdb's copy has only in-frame clones and leaves some out. The data show 250,000 to 400,000 clones, around 90% seen once. Input material: PBMCs. All receptors come from a woman younger than 45 in good health and CMV-seropositive. The CDR3 runs from the conserved cysteine through the conserved F or W. Fields, in order: J gene, clone size, V gene, D gene, CDR3 protein, CDR3 DNA. The D gene is left open where the match is weak. Only part of the rows carry a size: once, few, many, or a class if the clone is expanded.

J: TRBJ2-7
size: NA
V: TRBV18
D: NA
CDR3: CASSPQGGYGEQYF
DNA: TGTGCCAGCTCACCCCAGGGGGGCTACGGCGAGCAGTACTTC

J: TRBJ1-2
size: NA
V: TRBV27
D: NA
CDR3: CASSWSGANYGYTF
DNA: TGTGCCAGCAGCTGGTCGGGGGCTAACTATGGCTACACCTTC

J: TRBJ2-7
size: NA
V: TRBV15
D: TRBD1
CDR3: CATSDWDRFSYEQYF
DNA: TGTGCCACCAGCGACTGGGACAGATTCTCCTACGAGCAGTACTTC

J: TRBJ1-5
size: few
V: TRBV4-3
D: NA
CDR3: CASSQGRLDGYQPQHF
DNA: TGCGCCAGCAGCCAAGGTCGTTTGGACGGGTATCAGCCCCAGCATTTT

J: TRBJ1-2
size: NA
V: TRBV5-1
D: TRBD1
CDR3: CASSLSTGVNGYTF
DNA: TGCGCCAGCAGCTTGTCGACAGGGGTGAATGGCTACACCTTC

J: TRBJ2-5
size: few
V: TRBV7-2
D: NA
CDR3: CASSLVSRETQYF
DNA: TGTGCCAGCAGCTTAGTATCCCGGGAGACCCAGTACTTC

J: TRBJ2-7
size: NA
V: TRBV7-2
D: NA
CDR3: CASSIPAGEQYF
DNA: TGTGCCAGCAGCATCCCGGCTGGCGAGCAGTACTTC

J: TRBJ2-7
size: NA
V: TRBV4-1
D: TRBD1
CDR3: CASSQDAGGETYEQYF
DNA: TGCGCCAGCAGCCAAGATGCAGGGGGCGAGACCTACGAGCAGTACTTC

J: TRBJ2-3
size: NA
V: TRBV5-8
D: NA
CDR3: CASSLELADTQYF
DNA: TGTGCCAGCAGCTTGGAACTAGCAGATACGCAGTATTTT

J: TRBJ2-6
size: NA
V: TRBV6-5
D: NA
CDR3: CASGTELSGANVLTF
DNA: TGTGCCAGCGGGACGGAACTCTCTGGGGCCAACGTCCTGACTTTC

J: TRBJ2-5
size: NA
V: TRBV10-3
D: TRBD2
CDR3: CAISVSGSGETQYF
DNA: TGTGCCATCAGTGTTAGCGGGAGCGGAGAGACCCAGTACTTC

J: TRBJ1-5
size: few
V: TRBV2
D: NA
CDR3: CASALGGSQPQHF
DNA: TGTGCCAGCGCTCTTGGGGGGAGTCAGCCCCAGCATTTT

J: TRBJ2-7
size: once
V: TRBV28
D: NA
CDR3: CASSQGSHSYEQYF
DNA: TGTGCCAGTTCACAGGGATCGCACTCCTACGAGCAGTACTTC

J: TRBJ1-2
size: NA
V: TRBV11-2
D: NA
CDR3: CASSSPLPRGYTF
DNA: TGTGCCAGCAGCTCCCCGCTTCCCAGGGGCTACACCTTC

J: TRBJ1-1
size: NA
V: TRBV27
D: NA
CDR3: CASSPQHRETEAFF
DNA: TGTGCCAGCAGCCCCCAACATCGGGAGACTGAAGCTTTCTTT

J: TRBJ2-7
size: NA
V: TRBV5-1
D: TRBD2
CDR3: CASSQRGGGRGSEQYF
DNA: TGCGCCAGCAGCCAAAGAGGCGGGGGTAGAGGCTCCGAGCAGTACTTC

J: TRBJ2-1
size: NA
V: TRBV14
D: NA
CDR3: CASSQVTIQFF
DNA: TGTGCCAGCAGCCAAGTTACTATACAGTTCTTC

J: TRBJ2-3
size: NA
V: TRBV27
D: NA
CDR3: CASRPTYTDTQYF
DNA: TGTGCCAGCCGGCCGACCTACACAGATACGCAGTATTTT

J: TRBJ2-2
size: NA
V: TRBV6-5
D: NA
CDR3: CASSYSPGVAKGELFF
DNA: TGTGCCAGCAGTTACTCCCCAGGAGTGGCGAAAGGGGAGCTGTTTTTT

J: TRBJ2-7
size: many
V: TRBV5-1
D: NA
CDR3: CASSLPQDSPTYEQYF
DNA: TGCGCCAGCAGCCTACCCCAGGACAGCCCTACCTACGAGCAGTACTTC

J: TRBJ1-1
size: few
V: TRBV29-1
D: NA
CDR3: CSAIQGPAEAFF
DNA: TGCAGCGCAATACAGGGACCAGCTGAAGCTTTCTTT

J: TRBJ2-7
size: NA
V: TRBV28
D: NA
CDR3: CASSPPPSYEQYF
DNA: TGTGCCAGCAGCCCCCCCCCAAGCTACGAGCAGTACTTC

J: TRBJ1-4
size: NA
V: TRBV30
D: NA
CDR3: CAWSERVAEKLFF
DNA: TGTGCCTGGAGCGAAAGGGTTGCTGAAAAACTGTTTTTT

J: TRBJ2-1
size: NA
V: TRBV7-3
D: NA
CDR3: CASSEGFLSYNEQFF
DNA: TGTGCCAGCAGTGAGGGATTCCTATCCTACAATGAGCAGTTCTTC

J: TRBJ1-2
size: NA
V: TRBV5-5
D: NA
CDR3: CASSFGWQGRDGYTF
DNA: TGTGCCAGCAGCTTCGGTTGGCAGGGGAGGGATGGCTACACCTTC

J: TRBJ1-6
size: NA
V: TRBV2
D: NA
CDR3: CASSEGFQGSPLHF
DNA: TGTGCCAGCAGTGAAGGTTTCCAGGGATCACCCCTCCACTTT

J: TRBJ1-5
size: NA
V: TRBV2
D: NA
CDR3: CASSEIWTADQPQHF
DNA: TGTGCCAGCAGTGAGATATGGACGGCTGATCAGCCCCAGCATTTT

J: TRBJ1-2
size: NA
V: TRBV6-5
D: NA
CDR3: CASSYSNGGGYTF
DNA: TGTGCCAGCAGTTACTCGAATGGGGGTGGCTACACCTTC

J: TRBJ2-7
size: NA
V: TRBV9
D: NA
CDR3: CASSSLRTDSSEQYF
DNA: TGTGCCAGCAGCTCCCTCCGCACGGACAGTAGCGAGCAGTACTTC

J: TRBJ1-2
size: NA
V: TRBV7-8
D: NA
CDR3: CASSLGGLGGYGYTF
DNA: TGTGCCAGCAGCTTAGGCGGGTTGGGGGGCTATGGCTACACCTTC

J: TRBJ2-7
size: NA
V: TRBV7-2
D: NA
CDR3: CASSTPGRAEQYF
DNA: TGTGCCAGCAGCACCCCTGGGCGGGCCGAGCAGTACTTC

J: TRBJ2-7
size: NA
V: TRBV28
D: TRBD1
CDR3: CASSLTGQGSYEQYF
DNA: TGTGCCAGCAGTTTAACGGGACAGGGTTCCTACGAGCAGTACTTC

J: TRBJ2-1
size: NA
V: TRBV9
D: TRBD2
CDR3: CASSARLAGGPPEGNEQFF
DNA: TGTGCCAGCAGCGCTCGACTAGCGGGAGGGCCGCCCGAGGGTAATGAGCAGTTCTTC

J: TRBJ1-1
size: NA
V: TRBV6-5
D: NA
CDR3: CASSLQGSTEAFF
DNA: TGTGCCAGCAGTTTACAGGGTAGCACTGAAGCTTTCTTT

J: TRBJ1-5
size: once
V: TRBV6-5
D: TRBD1
CDR3: CASSFGTGRGAQHF
DNA: TGTGCCAGCAGTTTCGGGACAGGGAGGGGAGCCCAGCATTTT

J: TRBJ2-3
size: NA
V: TRBV6-4
D: NA
CDR3: CASSDRGSTDTQYF
DNA: TGTGCCAGCAGTGACCGGGGGAGCACAGATACGCAGTATTTT

J: TRBJ1-5
size: NA
V: TRBV2
D: NA
CDR3: CASSVESFNQPQHF
DNA: TGTGCCAGCAGTGTGGAGTCGTTTAATCAGCCCCAGCATTTT

J: TRBJ2-3
size: NA
V: TRBV5-1
D: TRBD2
CDR3: CASSKGTSEHTDTQYF
DNA: TGCGCCAGCAGCAAAGGGACTAGCGAACATACAGATACGCAGTATTTT

J: TRBJ2-1
size: NA
V: TRBV6-5
D: TRBD1
CDR3: CASSPQGAVSNEQFF
DNA: TGTGCCAGCAGCCCCCAGGGGGCTGTATCGAATGAGCAGTTCTTC

J: TRBJ1-2
size: few
V: TRBV5-4
D: NA
CDR3: CASSWAGSYGYTF
DNA: TGTGCCAGCAGCTGGGCGGGATCCTATGGCTACACCTTC

J: TRBJ1-4
size: NA
V: TRBV5-1
D: TRBD1
CDR3: CASSYDRVLEGEKLFF
DNA: TGCGCCAGCAGTTACGACAGGGTCTTGGAGGGAGAAAAACTGTTTTTT

J: TRBJ2-1
size: NA
V: TRBV29-1
D: TRBD1
CDR3: CSVPEGTGKFQRIYNEQFF
DNA: TGCAGCGTCCCCGAGGGGACAGGGAAGTTCCAACGGATCTACAATGAGCAGTTCTTC

J: TRBJ2-1
size: NA
V: TRBV7-9
D: NA
CDR3: CASSLGLHNEQFF
DNA: TGTGCCAGCAGCTTAGGGCTTCACAATGAGCAGTTCTTC

J: TRBJ2-1
size: NA
V: TRBV6-7
D: TRBD2
CDR3: CASSYSGGDDSSYNEQFF
DNA: TGTGCCAGCAGTTACAGCGGGGGGGACGATAGCTCCTACAATGAGCAGTTCTTC

J: TRBJ2-6
size: NA
V: TRBV9
D: NA
CDR3: CASSVMGSGANVLTF
DNA: TGTGCCAGCAGCGTCATGGGCTCTGGGGCCAACGTCCTGACTTTC

J: TRBJ2-5
size: once
V: TRBV7-3
D: NA
CDR3: CASSLAGTQETQYF
DNA: TGTGCCAGCAGCTTAGCGGGGACACAAGAGACCCAGTACTTC

J: TRBJ1-1
size: NA
V: TRBV28
D: NA
CDR3: CASSFGIPNTEAFF
DNA: TGTGCCAGCAGTTTCGGGATACCGAACACTGAAGCTTTCTTT

J: TRBJ1-6
size: NA
V: TRBV6-5
D: NA
CDR3: CASSKLGDNSPLHF
DNA: TGTGCCAGCAGTAAACTAGGGGATAATTCACCCCTCCACTTT

J: TRBJ2-6
size: NA
V: TRBV7-2
D: NA
CDR3: CASSLNPAFSGANVLTF
DNA: TGTGCCAGCAGCTTAAACCCGGCCTTCTCTGGGGCCAACGTCCTGACTTTC

J: TRBJ2-7
size: NA
V: TRBV9
D: TRBD1
CDR3: CASSVEGQGIDEQYF
DNA: TGTGCCAGCAGCGTAGAAGGACAGGGGATCGACGAGCAGTACTTC

J: TRBJ2-1
size: few
V: TRBV6-4
D: NA
CDR3: CASSVGAGDNNEQFF
DNA: TGTGCCAGCAGTGTGGGGGCAGGGGATAACAATGAGCAGTTCTTC

J: TRBJ2-7
size: NA
V: TRBV5-4
D: NA
CDR3: CASSLQGTLYEQYF
DNA: TGTGCCAGCAGCCTCCAGGGGACTCTCTACGAGCAGTACTTC

J: TRBJ2-7
size: NA
V: TRBV7-6
D: TRBD2
CDR3: CASSFGGGLTSYEQYF
DNA: TGTGCCAGCAGCTTTGGCGGGGGGCTGACTTCCTACGAGCAGTACTTC

J: TRBJ1-1
size: NA
V: TRBV30
D: NA
CDR3: CAWSVLTGDTEAFF
DNA: TGTGCCTGGAGTGTACTGACCGGGGACACTGAAGCTTTCTTT